A single count supports the clone carrying this T cell receptor beta chain. Its matching antigen is unknown. Trimming removed 4 bases from V and 1 base from J, with 16 bases in between. This CDR3 has 15 residues. Per the germline V gene, CDR1 is DFQATT and CDR2 is SNEGSKA (reference sequence). These data are taken from a study of CD8 T cells in Susac syndrome. The RNA, 0.5 to 1 ug, was put through reverse transcription using random hexamers. Multiplex immunoSEQ PCR targeted 54 Vbeta and 13 Jbeta TCR beta segments. In TCRdb, the immunoSEQ multiplex PCR reads were re-called with MiXCR into one record per CDR3 protein. The sample carries about 200,000 distinct CDR3 sequences, about 94% recorded once. TCR beta was sequenced from blood CD8+ and CD4+ T cells. Negative isolation was applied to CD8+ and CD4+ T cells, and FACS enrichment was applied to TEMRA cells. Findings of the study overall: The number of individuals included in the study's TCR sequencing and HLA analysis was acknowledged as relatively small.

The clonotype was recovered from a human donor with multiple sclerosis. This chain links TRBV20-1 with TRBJ1-1; weak D call: TRBD1 (6 bases). Sequencing was done on a sample of CD8+ T cells from PBMCs. The CDR3 sequence is CSATRYRAKNTEAFF. DNA for the CDR3: TGCAGTGCTACCCGCTACAGGGCCAAGAACACTGAAGCTTTCTTT.